This T cell receptor beta chain was retrieved from a study of T cell responses to AZD1222 COVID-19 vaccine. Background on the study: Second-dose groups at about 4 or about 12 weeks were pooled. Study-wide findings and caveats: In a largely white British group with more females than males, clonal diversity was possibly underestimated. Baseline seropositivity characterized only six or seven AZD1222 recipients. Sampling that yielded the repertoires occurred only after the peak T cell response.

From germline, CDR1 is MNHEY and CDR2 SVGAGI. The V end lost 2 bases, the J end lost 9 bases, and 13 bases lay between the germline ends. The length of the CDR3 is 13 residues. As regards this clone: Its antigen remains unidentified.

Profiling relied on immunoSEQ multiplex PCR, and the TCRdb table lists in-frame clones only, not all of them. The sample has roughly 190,000 clones; almost 95% are singletons. The sample here was peripheral blood, taken on day 0 of AZD1222 vaccination. The rearrangement links TRBV6-5 to TRBJ2-5; tentatively, D is TRBD2 (5 bases). The receptor was derived from an adult in good health. The CDR3 region is CASSYSVSGAQYF. CDR3 DNA: TGTGCCAGCAGTTACAGTGTCTCCGGGGCCCAGTACTTC.